This T cell receptor beta chain was documented in a study of shared clonotypes between healthy human individuals. Findings and caveats of the study: Represented diversity, genetic and exposure-history alike, was limited by few donors.

At a deep level, the assay was run. This table comes from immunoSEQ multiplex PCR, and its TCRdb copy is limited to in-frame clones, with some not included. The data show about 1.5 million clones, with 95% to 97% seen just once and approximately 1.1% held by the top ten. Germline V gives CDR1 SSHAT, CDR2 FNYEAQ (reference sequence). The length of the CDR3 is 13 residues. Comments on this clone: As yet, its antigen is unknown. A junction end diverges from the germline sequence, so it may reflect a read error.

Sequenced sample: naive CD4+ T cells sorted from blood. Stated subset: CD45RA+ positively selected. This receptor was identified in a man aged 30 to 45 in good health. V gene TRBV7-7 combines with J gene TRBJ2-7, with TRBD1 matching over 10 bases. CDR3 sequence: CASSVRTGGEQYF. DNA of the CDR3: TGTGCTAGCAGCGTAAGGACAGGGGGGGAGCAGTACTTC.